The present TCR beta chain was sequenced within a study of T cells in Graves' hyperthyroidism and ophthalmopathy. Regarding the study as a whole: Researchers found most expanded thyroid clonotypes above 0.001 in blood as well.

The CDR3 has 17 amino acids. Germline V gives CDR1 SGHDT, CDR2 YYEEEE. After removal of 4 bases from V and 3 bases from J, the junction contained 11 bases not matched to a gene. Note on this clonotype: What it recognizes is unknown.

From RNA transcripts, TCR beta CDR3 regions were amplified. The HTBI primer set served for first-round RT-PCR of the TCR CDR3. TCRdb reprocessed the multiplex PCR reads with MiXCR, giving one entry per CDR3 protein. The sample lists approximately 640,000 distinct CDR3 sequences, 45% occurring once. The receptor was isolated from an adult man with Graves' disease, either hyperthyroidism or ophthalmopathy (not recorded which). The V and J genes are TRBV5-6 and TRBJ1-4, with TRBD1 matching 8 bases. Sequencing used peripheral blood or thyroid tissue (not recorded which). CDR3 amino acids: CASSAGQGFLANEKLFF. DNA of the CDR3: TGTGCCAGCAGCGCCGGACAGGGTTTCCTGGCTAATGAAAAACTGTTTTTT.